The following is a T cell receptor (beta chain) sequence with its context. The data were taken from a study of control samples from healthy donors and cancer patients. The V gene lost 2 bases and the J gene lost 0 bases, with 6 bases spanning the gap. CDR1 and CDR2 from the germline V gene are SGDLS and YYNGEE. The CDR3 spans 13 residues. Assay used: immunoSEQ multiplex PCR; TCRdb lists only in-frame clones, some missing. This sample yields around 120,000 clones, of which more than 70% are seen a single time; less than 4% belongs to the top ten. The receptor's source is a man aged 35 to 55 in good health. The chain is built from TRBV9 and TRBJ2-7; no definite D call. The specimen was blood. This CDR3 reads CASSVGNSYEQYF. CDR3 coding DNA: TGTGCCAGCAGCGTGGGGAACTCCTACGAGCAGTACTTC.